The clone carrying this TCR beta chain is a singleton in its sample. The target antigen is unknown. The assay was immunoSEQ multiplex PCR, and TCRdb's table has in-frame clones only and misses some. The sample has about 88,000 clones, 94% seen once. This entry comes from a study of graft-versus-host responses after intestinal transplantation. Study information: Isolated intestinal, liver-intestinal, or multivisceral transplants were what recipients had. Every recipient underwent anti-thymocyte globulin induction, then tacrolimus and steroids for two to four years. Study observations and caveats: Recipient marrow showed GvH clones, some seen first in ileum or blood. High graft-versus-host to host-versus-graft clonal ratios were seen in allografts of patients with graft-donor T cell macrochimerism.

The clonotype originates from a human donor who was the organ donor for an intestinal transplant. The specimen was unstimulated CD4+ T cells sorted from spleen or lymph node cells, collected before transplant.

The CDR3 sequence: CASSIPRQTGELFF. As DNA, the CDR3 is TGTGCCAGCAGCATACCTCGACAGACCGGGGAGCTGTTTTTT. V is TRBV7-2 and J is TRBJ2-2, with D perhaps matching TRBD1 (5 bases). The CDR3 runs to 14 residues. V was cut by 5 bases and J by 5 bases, with 12 bases left in between. CDR1 and CDR2 (germline): SGHTA, FQGNSA.